The 3 T cell receptor beta chains presented below share a single source sample, sequenced in a study of T-cell memory formation after mild COVID-19. TCRdb re-derived calls from the 5' RACE reads in MiXCR, one entry per CDR3 protein. The repertoire includes 7,300 or so distinct CDR3 sequences, roughly 58% of them detected once, and around 2.3% sits in the top ten. Input material: PBMCs or a T cell subset sorted from them (not recorded which). The receptors come from an adult who had mild COVID-19 (a few samples of this study predate the infection). Cell type and time point are not known.

The table lists this clonotype with a few counts. The chain combines TRBV7-9 with TRBJ2-7; the D gene is possibly TRBD1 (5 bases). This CDR3 has 14 amino acids. Per the germline V gene, CDR1 is SEHNR and CDR2 is FQNEAQ (reference sequence). V was trimmed by 1 base and J by 4 bases, leaving 11 bases between them. CDR3 protein: CASSLGPGRYEQYF. CDR3 nucleotides: TGTGCCAGCAGCTTAGGCCCAGGGCGTTACGAGCAGTACTTC.

This clonotype was detected many times. In DNA form, the CDR3 reads TGTGCCAGCTCCCCCGGGACCCCGTTATTGGACGGCTACACCTTC. Its translation: CASSPGTPLLDGYTF. This chain uses TRBV18 with TRBJ1-2, with a weak D call TRBD1 (5 bases). The CDR3 spans 15 residues. With 6 bases removed from V and 8 bases from J, the gap between germline ends came to 22 bases. Germline lookup yields CDR1 KGHSH and CDR2 LQKENI.

This clonotype is medium-sized within its sample. The chain links TRBV18 to TRBJ1-1, with D maybe TRBD1 (6 bases). The germline V gene encodes CDR1 KGHSH and CDR2 LQKENI. V shed 0 bases and J shed 6 bases, with 11 bases lying between them. There are 14 residues in the CDR3. DNA for the CDR3: TGTGCCAGCTCACCACCGAGGGGGGCCCCTGAAGCTTTCTTT. Its protein is CASSPPRGAPEAFF.